Each of the 18 T cell receptor beta chains below was sequenced from the same sample in a study of blood T cell repertoires in COVID-19 (dated by TCRdb to 2018 to 2021). The library relied on the immunoSEQ multiplex PCR assay. Here the immuneACCESS table is served through TCRdb, limited to in-frame sequences with V and J called. Missing clones are a known gap in these copies; in checked studies unresolved V genes cover under half, and the rest lacks a known reason. For this sample the table gives about 260,000 clones, of which roughly 84% were detected only once. 1.5% of the sample is taken by the ten largest. Sequencing was carried out using peripheral blood. The receptors derive from a woman aged 40 to 49 who had recovered from COVID-19.

The chain combines TRBV6-1 with TRBJ2-7, with D perhaps TRBD2 (6 bases). V gave up 1 base and J gave up 6 bases, with 13 bases separating them. CDR3 size: 14 residues. CDR1 and CDR2 from the germline V gene are MNHNS and SASEGT. CDR3 region: CASSEGPGVGEQYF. CDR3 DNA: TGTGCCAGCAGTGAAGGTCCGGGGGTCGGCGAGCAGTACTTC.

V usage is TRBV29-1 and J usage is TRBJ1-1; TRBD1 matches at 9 bases. CDR3 size: 14 residues. V was pared by 4 bases and J by 11 bases, with 14 bases of the junction left unmatched. CDR1 is SQVTM, CDR2 ANQGSEA, per germline. CDR3 protein: CSVGLGGQGTAAFF. In DNA form, the CDR3 reads TGCAGCGTTGGACTCGGGGGACAGGGTACCGCGGCTTTCTTT.

This clone was recorded only once. The J gene is TRBJ2-5, the V gene TRBV30; the match to TRBD2 covers 10 bases. The V gene end was trimmed by 3 bases and the J gene end by 6 bases; junction bases not matched to a gene: 10. CDR1 is GTSNPN, CDR2 SVGIG, per germline (reference sequence). The CDR3 spans 15 residues. The CDR3, as DNA: TGTGCCTGGAGCGGAAGTAGCGGGGGGCAAAAGACCCAGTACTTC. Amino acids: CAWSGSSGGQKTQYF.

The chain carries TRBV4-1 and TRBJ2-7; the D gene is possibly TRBD1 (6 bases). This CDR3 has 15 residues. Germline-derived CDR1 and CDR2 are MGHRA and YSYEKL. Trimming cost V 3 bases and J 6 bases, with 18 bases left between them. The CDR3 is CASSHPSTGRREQYF. CDR3 nucleotide sequence: TGCGCCAGCAGCCACCCATCGACAGGTCGGCGCGAGCAGTACTTC.

The gene calls are TRBV28 and TRBJ1-2; D might be TRBD1 (5 bases). Germline V gene sequence: CDR1 MDHEN, CDR2 SYDVKM. V was trimmed by 6 bases and J by 1 base, leaving 15 bases between them. The CDR3 runs 15 residues. CDR3 bases: TGTGCCAGCAGGGGGGGGTCGGGGTATAACTATGGCTACACCTTC. This encodes CASRGGSGYNYGYTF.

The V call is TRBV15, the J call TRBJ2-2, with D hard to call. Trimming removed 0 bases from V and 5 bases from J, with 13 bases in between. Germline loops: CDR1 LNHNV, CDR2 YYDKDF (reference sequence). The CDR3 covers 16 residues. CDR3 bases: TGTGCCACCAGCAGAGATTTTCCTCCACGGACCGGGGAGCTGTTTTTT. Protein: CATSRDFPPRTGELFF.

This clone was picked up one time. The chain joins TRBV4-2 to TRBJ1-5; the match to TRBD1 covers 8 bases. Per the germline V gene, CDR1 is LGHNA and CDR2 is YNFKEQ. Losses at the gene ends were 0 bases for V and 8 bases for J; bases not matched to a gene: 15. CDR3 length: 18 amino acids. CDR3 protein: CASSQEHSRQDRVKPQHF. Written as DNA, the CDR3 is TGTGCCAGCAGCCAAGAACATAGTAGACAGGACAGGGTGAAGCCCCAGCATTTT.

This chain's CDR3 is CATSDRTSGGEQFF. The DNA for the CDR3 is TGTGCCACCAGTGATCGGACTAGCGGGGGGGAGCAGTTCTTC. This chain links TRBV24-1 with TRBJ2-1; 14 bases line up with TRBD2. Germline lookup yields CDR1 KGHDR and CDR2 SFDVKD. The CDR3 runs 14 residues. Trimming cost V 3 bases and J 10 bases; bases outside gene matches: 1.

The chain couples TRBV18 to TRBJ2-2; 7 nucleotides line up with TRBD2. V was clipped by 5 bases and J by 5 bases; unmatched bases: 2. The CDR3 runs 13 residues. Per the germline V gene, CDR1 is KGHSH and CDR2 is LQKENI. CDR3 DNA: TGTGCCAGCTCAGAAGCGGGGACCGGGGAGCTGTTTTTT. This encodes CASSEAGTGELFF.

V gene TRBV6-5 combines with J gene TRBJ2-1, with D unresolved. CDR1 MNHEY and CDR2 SVGAGI come from the germline V gene. The CDR3 is 15 residues long. V was trimmed by 4 bases and J by 0 bases, leaving 10 bases between them. The CDR3 region has the DNA TGTGCCAGCAGTTCCCTTAGGAGCTCCTACAATGAGCAGTTCTTC. Protein sequence: CASSSLRSSYNEQFF.

This clone was seen only once. This chain connects TRBV10-1 to TRBJ1-5; 7 bases agree with TRBD1. Germline V gives CDR1 WNHNN, CDR2 SYGVQD (reference sequence). CDR3 length: 16 residues. The junction had 9 bases not matched to a gene; V was cut back by 6 bases and J by 1 base. DNA of the CDR3: TGCGCCAGCAGCGATCCGGACAGGTCAAGCAATCAGCCCCAGCATTTT. This encodes CASSDPDRSSNQPQHF.

This chain joins TRBV2 and TRBJ1-2; the D is unclear. Germline assignment: CDR1 SNHLY and CDR2 FYNNEI. Trimming took 7 bases from V and 8 from J, leaving 17 bases between them. The CDR3 contains 13 residues. CDR3 sequence: CASTTLPQRGYTF. The CDR3 region has the DNA TGTGCCAGCACGACACTGCCCCAGCGGGGCTACACCTTC.

Notes on this clone: At the DNA level, this CDR3 is encoded by other sequences in the same sample as well. This sequence joins TRBV2 and TRBJ1-2; tentative D call: TRBD1 (5 bases). This CDR3 spans 13 amino acids. Trimming took 3 bases from V and 2 from J, leaving 7 bases between them. CDR1 is SNHLY and CDR2 is FYNNEI in the germline V gene. The chain's CDR3 is CASSDQGNYGYTF. The CDR3 DNA follows: TGTGCCAGCAGTGACCAGGGAAACTATGGCTACACCTTC.

This chain connects TRBV30 to TRBJ1-2; D uncertain. The germline V gene encodes CDR1 GTSNPN and CDR2 SVGIG (reference sequence). This CDR3 spans 11 amino acids. Trimming cost V 1 base and J 5 bases, with 5 bases left between them. The CDR3 protein is CAWSGVYGYTF. Written as DNA, the CDR3 is TGTGCCTGGAGTGGCGTGTATGGCTACACCTTC.

The rearrangement uses TRBV4-2 and TRBJ2-5, with a weak D call TRBD1 (6 bases). This CDR3 spans 14 amino acids. The V and J ends lost 1 base and 5 bases respectively, with 11 bases between them. The germline CDR1 and CDR2 sequences are LGHNA and YNFKEQ. The CDR3 here is CASSQATGLETQYF. The CDR3 DNA follows: TGTGCCAGCAGCCAAGCCACAGGGTTGGAGACCCAGTACTTC.

The chain combines TRBV19 with TRBJ2-1; TRBD2 matches at 7 bases. The CDR3 totals 16 residues. Germline V gives CDR1 LNHDA, CDR2 SQIVND (reference sequence). The trim removed 3 bases at V and 0 bases at J, leaving 5 bases unmatched. CDR3 residues: CASSMDGGTSYNEQFF. DNA for the CDR3: TGTGCCAGTAGTATGGACGGGGGGACCTCCTACAATGAGCAGTTCTTC.

CDR3 amino acids: CASTRPSGDEQYF. Here the CDR3 DNA reads TGTGCCAGCACCCGACCGTCGGGGGACGAGCAGTACTTC. V is TRBV2 and J is TRBJ2-7; D is possibly TRBD2 (6 bases). In germline, CDR1 is SNHLY, CDR2 FYNNEI. The V end was cut by 7 bases, the J end by 5 bases, with 15 bases between. This CDR3 contains 13 residues.

The chain links TRBV7-9 to TRBJ1-1; 9 bases are a match to TRBD1. V shed 7 bases, J shed 4 bases, and the junction held 7 bases outside the gene matches. This CDR3 has 14 residues. Per the germline V gene, CDR1 is SEHNR and CDR2 is FQNEAQ (reference sequence). The CDR3 nucleotides read TGTGCCAGCACTGCCGGGACAGGGTTCACTGAAGCTTTCTTT. Amino acid sequence: CASTAGTGFTEAFF. Together with reference TRBV7-9 and TRBJ1-1, the CDR3 gives the full variable domain: DTGVSQNPRHKITKRGQNVTFRCDPISEHNRLYWYRQTLGQGPEFLTYFQNEAQLEKSRLLSDRFSAERPKGSFSTLEIQRTEQGDSAMYLCASTAGTGFTEAFFGQGTRLTVV.